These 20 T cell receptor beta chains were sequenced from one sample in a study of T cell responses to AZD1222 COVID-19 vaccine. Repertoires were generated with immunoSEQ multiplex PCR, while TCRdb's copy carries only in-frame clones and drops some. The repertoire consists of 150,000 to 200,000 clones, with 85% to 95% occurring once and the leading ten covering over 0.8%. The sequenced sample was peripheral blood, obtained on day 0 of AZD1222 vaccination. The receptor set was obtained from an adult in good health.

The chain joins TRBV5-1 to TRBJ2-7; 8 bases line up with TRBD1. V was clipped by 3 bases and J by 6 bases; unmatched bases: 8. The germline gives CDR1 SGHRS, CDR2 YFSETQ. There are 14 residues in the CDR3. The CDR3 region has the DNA TGCGCCAGCAGCTCGGCCGAGACAGGGGTCGAGCAGTACTTC. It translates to CASSSAETGVEQYF.

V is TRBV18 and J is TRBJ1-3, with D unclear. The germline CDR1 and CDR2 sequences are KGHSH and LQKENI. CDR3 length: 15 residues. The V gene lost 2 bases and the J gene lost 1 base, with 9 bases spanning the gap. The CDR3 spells CASSPTDTSGNTIYF. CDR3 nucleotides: TGTGCCAGCTCACCAACCGACACTTCTGGAAACACCATATATTTT.

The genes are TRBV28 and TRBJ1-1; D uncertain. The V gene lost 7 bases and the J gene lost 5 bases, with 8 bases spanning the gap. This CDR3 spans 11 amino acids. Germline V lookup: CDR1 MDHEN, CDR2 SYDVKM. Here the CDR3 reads CASTGETEAFF. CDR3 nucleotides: TGTGCCAGCACAGGAGAAACTGAAGCTTTCTTT. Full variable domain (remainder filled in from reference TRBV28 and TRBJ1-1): DVKVTQSSRYLVKRTGEKVFLECVQDMDHENMFWYRQDPGLGLRLIYFSYDVKMKEKGDIPEGYSVSREKKERFSLILESASTNQTSMYLCASTGETEAFFGQGTRLTVV.

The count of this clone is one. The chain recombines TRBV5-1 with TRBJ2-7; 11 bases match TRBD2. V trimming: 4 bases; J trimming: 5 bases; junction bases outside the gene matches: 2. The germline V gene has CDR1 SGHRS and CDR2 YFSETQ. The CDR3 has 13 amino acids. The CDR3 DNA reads TGCGCCAGCAGCCTAGCGGGGGGTCACGAGCAGTACTTC. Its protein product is CASSLAGGHEQYF. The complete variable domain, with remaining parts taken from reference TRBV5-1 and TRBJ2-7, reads KAGVTQTPRYLIKTRGQQVTLSCSPISGHRSVSWYQQTPGQGLQFLFEYFSETQRNKGNFPGRFSGRQFSNSRSEMNVSTLELGDSALYLCASSLAGGHEQYFGPGTRLTVT.

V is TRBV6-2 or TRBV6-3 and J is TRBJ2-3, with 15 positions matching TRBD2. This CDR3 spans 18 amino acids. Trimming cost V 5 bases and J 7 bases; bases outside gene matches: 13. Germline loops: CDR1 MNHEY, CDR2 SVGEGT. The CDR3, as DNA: TGTGCCAGCAGTACAGGCCCGGGACTAGCGGGGGGAAGGAATACGCAGTATTTT. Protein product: CASSTGPGLAGGRNTQYF.

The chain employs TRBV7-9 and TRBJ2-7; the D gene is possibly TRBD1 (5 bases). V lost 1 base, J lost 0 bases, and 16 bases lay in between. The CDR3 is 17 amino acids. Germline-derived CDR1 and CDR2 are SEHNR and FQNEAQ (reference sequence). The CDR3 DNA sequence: TGTGCCAGCAGCTTAGGATCTGGGGCGTACAGCTCCTACGAGCAGTACTTC. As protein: CASSLGSGAYSSYEQYF.

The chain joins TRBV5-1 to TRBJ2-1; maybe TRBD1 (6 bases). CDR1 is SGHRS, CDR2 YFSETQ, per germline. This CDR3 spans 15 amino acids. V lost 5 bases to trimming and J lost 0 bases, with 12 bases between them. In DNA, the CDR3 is TGCGCCAGCAGTAATGGACAGACCTCCTACAATGAGCAGTTCTTC. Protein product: CASSNGQTSYNEQFF.

The CDR3 DNA follows: TGTGCCTGGAGTAGTGGACAGGACTATGGCTACACCTTC. Translating it yields CAWSSGQDYGYTF. V and J are TRBV30 and TRBJ1-2; TRBD1 agrees at 7 bases. CDR1 and CDR2 from the germline V gene are GTSNPN and SVGIG (reference sequence). J lost 3 bases, V lost 2 bases, and 3 bases had no gene match. The CDR3 runs 13 residues.

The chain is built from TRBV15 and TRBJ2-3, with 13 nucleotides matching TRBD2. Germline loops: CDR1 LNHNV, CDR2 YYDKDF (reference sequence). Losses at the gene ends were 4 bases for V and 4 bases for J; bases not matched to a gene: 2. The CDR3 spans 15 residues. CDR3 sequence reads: CATSTTSGGADTQYF. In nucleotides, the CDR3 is TGTGCCACCAGCACAACTAGCGGGGGGGCAGATACGCAGTATTTT.

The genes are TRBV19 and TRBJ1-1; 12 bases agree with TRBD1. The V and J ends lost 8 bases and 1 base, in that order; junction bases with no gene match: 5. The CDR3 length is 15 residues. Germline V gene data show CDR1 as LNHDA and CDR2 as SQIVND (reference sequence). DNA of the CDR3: TGTGCCAGTTGGGACAGGGGGCGGGGGAACACTGAAGCTTTCTTT. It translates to CASWDRGRGNTEAFF. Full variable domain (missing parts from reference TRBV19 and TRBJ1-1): DGGITQSPKYLFRKEGQNVTLSCEQNLNHDAMYWYRQDPGQGLRLIYYSQIVNDFQKGDIAEGYSVSREKKESFPLTVTSAQKNPTAFYLCASWDRGRGNTEAFFGQGTRLTVV.

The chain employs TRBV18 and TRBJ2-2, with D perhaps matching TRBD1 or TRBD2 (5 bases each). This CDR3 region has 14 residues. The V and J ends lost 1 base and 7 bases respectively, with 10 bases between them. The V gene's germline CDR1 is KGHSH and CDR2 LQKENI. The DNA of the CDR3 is TGTGCCAGCTCACCACTCGGGGCGTACGGGGAGCTGTTTTTT. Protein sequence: CASSPLGAYGELFF.

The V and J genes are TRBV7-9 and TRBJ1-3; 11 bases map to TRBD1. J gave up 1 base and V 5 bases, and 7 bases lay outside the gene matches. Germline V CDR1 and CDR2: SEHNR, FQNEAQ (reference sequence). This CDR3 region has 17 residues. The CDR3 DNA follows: TGTGCCAGCAGCAAACGGACAGGGGGCGCATCTGGAAACACCATATATTTT. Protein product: CASSKRTGGASGNTIYF.

This CDR3 reads CASRLSGGSRDTQYF. The CDR3 DNA follows: TGTGCCAGCAGACTTAGCGGGGGCTCACGTGATACGCAGTATTTT. The genes are TRBV7-2 and TRBJ2-3; 9 nucleotides match TRBD2. Germline V gene lookup returns CDR1 SGHTA and CDR2 FQGNSA. Unmatched junction bases numbered 10, after V lost 6 bases and J lost 6 bases. CDR3 length equals 15 residues.

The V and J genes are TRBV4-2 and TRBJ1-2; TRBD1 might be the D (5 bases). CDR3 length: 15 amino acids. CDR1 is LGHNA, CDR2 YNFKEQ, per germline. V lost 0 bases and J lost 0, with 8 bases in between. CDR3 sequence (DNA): TGTGCCAGCAGCCAAGAACAGGTTGCTAACTATGGCTACACCTTC. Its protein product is CASSQEQVANYGYTF.

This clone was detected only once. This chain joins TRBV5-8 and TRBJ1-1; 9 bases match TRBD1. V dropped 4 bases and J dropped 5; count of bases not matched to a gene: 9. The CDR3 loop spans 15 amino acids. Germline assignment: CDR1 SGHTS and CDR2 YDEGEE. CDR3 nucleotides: TGTGCCAGCAGCGGGGGACAGGGATGGGGAACTGAAGCTTTCTTT. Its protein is CASSGGQGWGTEAFF. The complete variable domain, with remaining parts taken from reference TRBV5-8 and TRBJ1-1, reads EAGVTQSPTHLIKTRGQQATLRCSPISGHTSVYWYQQALGLGLQFLLWYDEGEERNRGNFPPRFSGRQFPNYSSELNVNALELEDSALYLCASSGGQGWGTEAFFGQGTRLTVV.

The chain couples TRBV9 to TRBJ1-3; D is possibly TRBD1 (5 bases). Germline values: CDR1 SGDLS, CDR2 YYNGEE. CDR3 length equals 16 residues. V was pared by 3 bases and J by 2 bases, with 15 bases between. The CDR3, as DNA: TGTGCCAGCAGCGAATGGGCAGGGAACACTGGAAACACCATATATTTT. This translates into CASSEWAGNTGNTIYF.

This CDR3 reads CASSSGLAGAWITDTQYF. As DNA, the CDR3 is TGTGCCAGCAGCTCAGGACTAGCGGGGGCATGGATCACAGATACGCAGTATTTT. The chain employs TRBV11-3 and TRBJ2-3, with TRBD2 matching 13 bases. The CDR3 consists of 18 residues. The trim removed 4 bases at V and 2 bases at J, leaving 9 bases unmatched. Germline-derived CDR1 and CDR2 are SGHNT and YENEEA.

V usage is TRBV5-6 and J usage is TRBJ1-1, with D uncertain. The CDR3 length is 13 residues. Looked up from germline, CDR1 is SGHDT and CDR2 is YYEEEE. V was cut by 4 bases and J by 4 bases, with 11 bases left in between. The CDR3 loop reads CASSGLRGTEAFF. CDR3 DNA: TGTGCCAGCAGCGGTCTACGTGGCACTGAAGCTTTCTTT.

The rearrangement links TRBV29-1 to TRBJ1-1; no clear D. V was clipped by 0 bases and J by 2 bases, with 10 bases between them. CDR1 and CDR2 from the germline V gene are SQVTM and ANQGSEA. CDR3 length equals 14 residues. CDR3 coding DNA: TGCAGCGTTGAAGATCGTGGACGTAACACTGAAGCTTTCTTT. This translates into CSVEDRGRNTEAFF.

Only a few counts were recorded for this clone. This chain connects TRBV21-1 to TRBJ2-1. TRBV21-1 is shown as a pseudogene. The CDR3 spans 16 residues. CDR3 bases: TGTGCCAGCAGCAAAGCGCTTGTAAACGGGACGAATGAGCAGTTCTTC. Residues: CASSKALVNGTNEQFF.